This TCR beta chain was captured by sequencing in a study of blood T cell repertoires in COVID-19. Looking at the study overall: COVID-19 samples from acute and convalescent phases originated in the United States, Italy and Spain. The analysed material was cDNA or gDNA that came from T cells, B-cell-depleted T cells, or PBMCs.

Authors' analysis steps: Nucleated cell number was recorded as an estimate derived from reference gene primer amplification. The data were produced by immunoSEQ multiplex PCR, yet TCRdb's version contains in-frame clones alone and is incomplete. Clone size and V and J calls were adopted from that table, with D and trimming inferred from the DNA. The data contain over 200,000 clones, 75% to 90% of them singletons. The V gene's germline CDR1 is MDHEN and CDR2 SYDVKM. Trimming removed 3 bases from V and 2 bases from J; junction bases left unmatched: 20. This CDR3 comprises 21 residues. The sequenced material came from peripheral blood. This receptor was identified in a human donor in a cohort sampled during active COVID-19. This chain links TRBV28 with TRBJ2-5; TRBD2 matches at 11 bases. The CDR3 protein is CASSFSQTDSGRARYQETQYF. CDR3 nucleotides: TGTGCCAGCAGTTTTAGCCAGACGGATAGCGGGAGGGCCCGGTATCAAGAGACCCAGTACTTC.